The sequence of this T cell receptor (beta chain) was determined in a study of blood T cells in healthy people across ages. The germline V gene encodes CDR1 SGHRS and CDR2 YFSETQ. V dropped 0 bases and J dropped 4 bases, with 17 bases sitting between them. The CDR3 loop spans 16 amino acids. Study outcomes and limitations: More naive CD4+ cells and higher diversity were found in long-lived than in aged donors.

This clonotype was found many times. Its antigen is as yet unknown. Alongside a J-beta primer mix, a sample-barcoded 5' primer served in a second PCR lasting about 7 to 11 cycles. TCRdb redid the calling of the 5' RACE reads with MiXCR, one entry per CDR3 protein. This table holds some 1.5 million distinct CDR3 sequences, 28% found once. This TCR was sampled from a woman in her thirties in good health. The sequencing sample was made of blood. The chain joins TRBV5-1 to TRBJ2-7; D is unclear. CDR3 DNA sequence: TGCGCCAGCAGCTTGGCCTCTGGCGCGACCCAATACGAGCAGTACTTC. This codes for CASSLASGATQYEQYF.